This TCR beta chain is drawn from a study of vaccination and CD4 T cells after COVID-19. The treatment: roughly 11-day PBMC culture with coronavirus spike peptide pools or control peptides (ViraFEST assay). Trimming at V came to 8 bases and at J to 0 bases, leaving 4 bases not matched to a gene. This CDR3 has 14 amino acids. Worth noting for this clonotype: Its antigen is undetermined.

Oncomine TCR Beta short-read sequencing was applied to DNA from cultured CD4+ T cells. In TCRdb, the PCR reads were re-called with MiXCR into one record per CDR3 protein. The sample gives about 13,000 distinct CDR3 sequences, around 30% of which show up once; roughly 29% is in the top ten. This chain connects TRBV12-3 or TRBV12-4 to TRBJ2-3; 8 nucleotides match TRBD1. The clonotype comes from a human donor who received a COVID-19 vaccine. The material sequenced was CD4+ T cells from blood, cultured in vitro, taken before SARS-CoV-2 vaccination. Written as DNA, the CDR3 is TGTGCCAGCGCTCAGGGGGCTAGCACAGATACGCAGTATTTT. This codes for CASAQGASTDTQYF.